The clone carrying this T cell receptor beta chain was observed at least ten times. Its matching antigen is unknown. The data originate from a study of response to subunit inactivated influenza vaccine. Germline loops: CDR1 ENHRY, CDR2 SYGVKD. This CDR3 has 14 amino acids. V gave up 10 bases and J gave up 0 bases; unmatched junction bases: 6. Each CDR3 protein is one row after TCRdb ran MiXCR on the RT-PCR reads. The sample has 490,000 or so distinct CDR3 sequences; 7.5% to 8.5% are singletons. Study conclusions and caveats: After each seasonal influenza vaccination, few new T cells are recruited, the authors suggested.

The sequence was obtained from a man between 50 and 69 years old who received an inactivated influenza vaccine. The input for sequencing was PBMCs from blood, taken less than 30 months after vaccination. The chain carries TRBV10-3 and TRBJ2-1; the match to TRBD2 covers 7 bases. The CDR3 loop reads CATLGGDSYNEQFF. CDR3 bases: TGTGCCACCCTTGGGGGGGACTCCTACAATGAGCAGTTCTTC.